The present T cell receptor (beta chain) was sequenced within a study of tumor-infiltrating lymphocytes in primary liver carcinoma. Findings of the study overall: Less overlap was seen in tumor-adjacent and tumor-blood pairs than in tumor region pairs. Tumor tissue displayed a significantly greater top-250-clone fraction than blood (p = 0.039).

From unsorted bulk tissue weighing about 20-33 mg, DNA and RNA were co-extracted. Every tumor was sampled at five separate regions. This clonotype was recorded only once. What it binds is unknown. Because the CDR3 is missing its conserved closing phenylalanine or tryptophan, this is likely a read error. No DNA is shown, since the ends of the CDR3 on it are uncertain; the CDR3 is the one TCRdb lists. CDR1 is SGHAT, CDR2 FQDESV, per germline (reference sequence). The CDR3 numbers 14 amino acids, ends counted. Total RNA (about 500 ng) served as template for TCR beta cDNA synthesis primed by a constant-region primer. Nested multiplex PCR, run for three rounds with slightly modified ARM-PCR, yielded TCR beta libraries. TRBV1-TRBV30 forward primers and a C-beta reverse primer were used in the first two PCR rounds, which each ran for nine to ten cycles. TCRdb ran MiXCR on the multiplex PCR reads and lists one entry per CDR3 protein. Here the sample spans about 210,000 distinct CDR3 sequences, over 80% being singletons.

The rearrangement uses TRBV11-1 and TRBJ2-7. The source of this sequence is a man in his forties or fifties with primary liver carcinoma and hepatitis B virus infection. Input material: tumor tissue from primary liver carcinoma. This CDR3 is CASSSNMNSYELYL.